Below are 21 T cell receptor beta chains sequenced from a single sample in a study. TCRdb reprocessed the 5' RACE reads via MiXCR and lists one record per CDR3 protein. The sample shows roughly 50,000 distinct CDR3 sequences, roughly 15% of them seen only once. The sequencing sample was made of naive CD4+ T cells sorted from blood. Sample subset: naive CD4+ T cells, CD4+CD45RA+CD25-. The receptor source for this set is a female donor with breast cancer.

To note about this clonotype: A read error may produce the germline difference seen at one junction end. The rearrangement links TRBV6-1 to TRBJ2-1, with 7 nucleotides matching TRBD2. The germline V gene has CDR1 MNHNS and CDR2 SASEGT. The CDR3 runs to 14 residues. The CDR3 reads CVSTRDYDYNEQFF. For the CDR3, the DNA is TGTGTCAGCACCCGGGACTACGATTACAATGAGCAGTTCTTC.

The CDR3 coding sequence is TGCGCCAGCAGGGCCACGGGGCTAGCGGAGAACACCGGGGAGCTGTTTTTT. Its protein product is CASRATGLAENTGELFF. This chain joins TRBV10-1 and TRBJ2-2; TRBD2 aligns across 7 bases. With V trimmed by 6 bases and J by 1 base, 11 bases remained unmatched. CDR1 WNHNN and CDR2 SYGVQD come from the germline V gene (reference sequence). This CDR3 spans 17 amino acids.

This clonotype has a handful of counts. CDR3 region: CASSSTSGSSYNEQFF. The DNA of the CDR3 is TGTGCCAGCAGCTCCACTAGCGGGAGTTCCTACAATGAGCAGTTCTTC. The rearrangement joins TRBV5-4 to TRBJ2-1, with TRBD2 matching 11 bases. V lost 3 bases, J lost 1 base, and 3 bases stayed unmatched. The CDR3 runs 16 residues. Germline V CDR1 and CDR2: SGHNT, YYREEE (reference sequence).

The chain links TRBV12-5 to TRBJ2-2, with D possibly being TRBD2 (6 bases). Germline-derived CDR1 and CDR2 are LGHNT and FRNRAP. The CDR3 spans 17 residues. V was clipped by 4 bases and J by 5 bases, with 20 bases between them. In DNA form, the CDR3 reads TGTGCTAGTGGTTCGATGGACTATTCCGAACATACCGGGGAGCTGTTTTTT. Translated, it gives CASGSMDYSEHTGELFF.

As to this clonotype: A read error may be the cause here, since a much bigger clone is one base away. The chain couples TRBV12-3 or TRBV12-4 to TRBJ1-2; 9 bases align to TRBD1. The CDR3 sequence is 15 residues long. The CDR3 reads CASSDRTGANYGYAF. CDR3 in DNA: TGTGCCAGCAGCGATCGGACAGGGGCTAACTATGGCTACGCCTTC.

This chain links TRBV7-3 with TRBJ2-1, with no clear D. In germline, CDR1 is SGHTA, CDR2 FQGTGA. The CDR3 covers 13 residues. Trimming took 5 bases from V and 3 from J, leaving 8 bases between them. The CDR3 DNA follows: TGTGCCAGCAGCCCCGGACGCTACAATGAGCAGTTCTTC. It is translated as CASSPGRYNEQFF.

This rearrangement joins TRBV7-9 to TRBJ2-2; D is unclear. This CDR3 region has 14 residues. Germline CDR1 reads SEHNR; CDR2 reads FQNEAQ (reference sequence). V was pared by 7 bases and J by 5 bases, with 14 bases between. CDR3 sequence: CASIPGAQTGELFF. The CDR3 nucleotides read TGTGCCAGCATCCCCGGAGCGCAAACCGGGGAGCTGTTTTTT.

This clonotype came up a few times. The chain employs TRBV7-9 and TRBJ2-7; tentatively, D is TRBD1 or TRBD2 (6 bases each). This CDR3 has 14 amino acids. V lost 3 bases and J lost 9, with 18 bases in between. Per germline, CDR1 SEHNR and CDR2 FQNEAQ (reference sequence). CDR3 residues: CASSLAGTSPMQYF. CDR3 DNA sequence: TGTGCCAGCAGCTTGGCGGGGACATCACCTATGCAGTACTTC.

The sample holds a few counts of this clonotype. J is TRBJ2-2 and V is TRBV5-1; 8 bases are shared with TRBD1. The junction had 5 bases not matched to a gene; V was cut back by 4 bases and J by 3 bases. In germline, CDR1 is SGHRS, CDR2 YFSETQ. This CDR3 region has 15 residues. CDR3 sequence: CASSLDRADTGELFF. The CDR3 DNA follows: TGCGCCAGCAGCCTGGACAGGGCGGACACCGGGGAGCTGTTTTTT.

The rearrangement links TRBV4-1 to TRBJ2-2; weak D call: TRBD2 (5 bases). Trimming pared 3 bases from V and 7 bases from J, leaving 18 bases between. Germline CDR1 and CDR2: MGHRA and YSYEKL. This CDR3 contains 16 residues. As DNA, the CDR3 is TGCGCCAGCAGCCAGCTACCAATAGCGTCAGTCGGGGAGCTGTTTTTT. It specifies CASSQLPIASVGELFF.

V usage is TRBV7-8 and J usage is TRBJ1-5; D gene ambiguous. V was trimmed by 10 bases and J by 6 bases, leaving 19 bases between them. CDR3 size: 14 residues. Germline CDR1 SGHVS, CDR2 FQNEAQ. In DNA, the CDR3 is TGTGCCACCGCTACGATTATGGGCCGTCAGCCCCAGCATTTT. Translated, it gives CATATIMGRQPQHF.

This clonotype was detected ten times or more. The chain recombines TRBV4-1 with TRBJ1-2; D remains ambiguous. Per germline, CDR1 MGHRA and CDR2 YSYEKL. Trimming took off 5 bases at V and 4 bases at J, with 8 bases between the two ends. CDR3 length: 12 amino acids. CDR3 sequence reads: CASSLDGYGYTF. CDR3 DNA sequence: TGCGCCAGCAGCTTGGACGGCTATGGCTACACCTTC.

Concerning this clonotype: Without the conserved terminal phenylalanine or tryptophan, this CDR3 likely stems from a read error. The rearrangement joins TRBV5-1 to TRBJ2-3; D perhaps matches TRBD1 (5 bases). There are 15 residues in the CDR3. Per the germline V gene, CDR1 is SGHRS and CDR2 is YFSETQ. The ends were cut back, 4 bases at V and 0 bases at J, with 12 bases in the middle. This CDR3 reads CASSGTGHSTDTQYS. The CDR3, as DNA: TGCGCCAGCAGCGGAACAGGACATAGCACAGATACGCAGTATTCT.

The table lists this clonotype with a few counts. The chain is built from TRBV6-5 and TRBJ1-1; no clear D gene. CDR3 length equals 12 residues. Germline CDR1 and CDR2: MNHEY and SVGAGI. Trimming pared 4 bases from V and 4 bases from J, leaving 7 bases between. The CDR3 protein is CASSLRGTEAFF. CDR3 sequence (DNA): TGTGCCAGCAGTTTGAGAGGCACTGAAGCTTTCTTT.

The J gene is TRBJ1-1, the V gene TRBV7-2; D remains ambiguous. CDR3 length: 18 amino acids. The V end lost 7 bases, the J end lost 3 bases, and 27 bases lay between the germline ends. CDR1 and CDR2 from the germline V gene are SGHTA and FQGNSA. The CDR3 is CASISPLDWEGWDTEAFF. CDR3 nucleotides: TGTGCCAGCATCTCGCCACTCGATTGGGAGGGCTGGGACACTGAAGCTTTCTTT. The variable domain in full, with the rest retrieved from reference TRBV7-2 and TRBJ1-1, is GAGVSQSPSNKVTEKGKDVELRCDPISGHTALYWYRQSLGQGLEFLIYFQGNSAPDKSGLPSDRFSAERTGGSVSTLTIQRTQQEDSAVYLCASISPLDWEGWDTEAFFGQGTRLTVV.

This clonotype has at least ten counts. The chain couples TRBV20-1 to TRBJ2-1; TRBD2 agrees at 9 bases. Germline CDR1 DFQATT, CDR2 SNEGSKA (reference sequence). The CDR3 contains 14 residues. Germline trimming cut 4 bases from V and 5 bases from J; bases unmatched to any gene: 6. CDR3 in amino acids: CSATIAGENNEQFF. CDR3 DNA sequence: TGCAGTGCTACAATAGCGGGAGAAAACAATGAGCAGTTCTTC.

This clonotype showed up just a few times. CDR3 bases: TGTGCCAGCAGCAAAGGGGCAGGAGAGACCCAGTACTTC. Residues: CASSKGAGETQYF. The chain combines TRBV11-2 with TRBJ2-5; TRBD1 might be the D (5 bases). The V gene lost 5 bases and the J gene lost 4 bases, with 11 bases spanning the gap. This CDR3 comprises 13 residues. Germline CDR1 and CDR2: SGHAT and FQNNGV.

Only a few counts were recorded for this clonotype. The chain has TRBV6-6 and TRBJ1-1; D is perhaps TRBD1 (6 bases). The CDR3 is 13 amino acids. Trimming removed 0 bases at V and 6 bases at J, with 8 bases between. The V gene's germline CDR1 is MNHNY and CDR2 SVGAGI (reference sequence). CDR3 amino acids: CASSYSQGSEAFF. CDR3 nucleotide sequence: TGTGCCAGCAGTTACTCGCAGGGGTCTGAAGCTTTCTTT.

The rearrangement joins TRBV10-3 to TRBJ2-3; 10 bases agree with TRBD2. Germline assignment: CDR1 ENHRY and CDR2 SYGVKD. The CDR3 spans 14 residues. The V and J ends lost 2 bases and 5 bases, in that order; junction bases with no gene match: 1. CDR3 amino acids: CAISEASGRDTQYF. The CDR3 coding sequence is TGTGCCATCAGTGAGGCTAGCGGGAGAGATACGCAGTATTTT.

Points on this clonotype: A much larger clone differs by one base, so this may be a read error. The CDR3 DNA sequence: TGTGCCAGCAGCTGGGGGACAGTCGGGGGGACTGAAGCTTTCTTT. It encodes CASSWGTVGGTEAFF. The J gene is TRBJ1-1, the V gene TRBV5-5; 7 bases are shared with TRBD1. This CDR3 comprises 15 residues. Looked up from germline, CDR1 is SGHKS and CDR2 is YYEKEE (reference sequence). Trimming removed 3 bases from V and 5 bases from J; junction bases left unmatched: 10. Using reference TRBV5-5 and TRBJ1-1 for the parts outside the CDR3, the full variable domain is DAGVTQSPTHLIKTRGQQVTLRCSPISGHKSVSWYQQVLGQGPQFIFQYYEKEERGRGNFPDRFSARQFPNYSSELNVNALLLGDSALYLCASSWGTVGGTEAFFGQGTRLTVV.

The chain joins TRBV2 to TRBJ2-5, with TRBD1 matching 9 bases. The CDR3 has 14 amino acids. The germline gives CDR1 SNHLY, CDR2 FYNNEI. V was clipped by 8 bases and J by 3 bases; unmatched bases: 7. The CDR3 spells CASCNRDREETQYF. CDR3 DNA sequence: TGTGCCAGCTGCAACCGGGACAGGGAAGAGACCCAGTACTTC.